The clone carrying this TCR beta chain was seen repeatedly, ten times or more. No antigen is known for it. This CDR3 comprises 15 residues. Trimming took 3 bases from V and 4 from J, leaving 15 bases between them. CDR1 and CDR2 (germline): LGHDT, YNNKEL (reference sequence). This specimen comes from a study of regulatory T cells in long-lasting Graves disease. Time point given: newly diagnosed GD, antithyroid drugs for less than 3 months. PBMC-derived RNA was used for the TCR library. All patients originated from an endocrinology department located in Xi'an, China. Assembly of TCR beta libraries relied on iRepertoire HTBI primers together with Arm-PCR of CDR3 regions. Each CDR3 protein gets one entry after TCRdb re-called the multiplex PCR reads with MiXCR. The sample carries 500,000 or so distinct CDR3 sequences, roughly 17% recorded once. Overall study results and limits: Thyroid tissue went unstudied; only peripheral blood was examined.

The same sample was also studied in work on T cells in Graves' hyperthyroidism and ophthalmopathy. This second study notes: Most clonotypes expanded in the thyroid (above 0.001) were also present in blood.

The sequence was collected from a man aged 35-49 years with Graves disease. Source: peripheral blood mononuclear cells (PBMCs), taken at new diagnosis, from a patient treated with antithyroid drugs. This chain connects TRBV3-1 to TRBJ2-5, with TRBD1 as a possible D gene (6 bases). The CDR3 DNA sequence: TGTGCCAGCAGCCATAGAACGGGACACCCAGAGACCCAGTACTTC. Its protein is CASSHRTGHPETQYF.